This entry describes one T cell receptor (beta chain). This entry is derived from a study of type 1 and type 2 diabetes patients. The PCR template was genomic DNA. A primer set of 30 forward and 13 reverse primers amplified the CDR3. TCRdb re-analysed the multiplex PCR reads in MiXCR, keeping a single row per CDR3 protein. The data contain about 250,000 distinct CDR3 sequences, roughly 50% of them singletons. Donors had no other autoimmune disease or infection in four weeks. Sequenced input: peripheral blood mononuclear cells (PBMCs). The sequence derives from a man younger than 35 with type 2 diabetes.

For the CDR3, the DNA is TGCAGTGCTTGGTCGGGACTAGCGAACTACGAGCAGTACTTC. Amino acid sequence: CSAWSGLANYEQYF. This rearrangement joins TRBV20-1 to TRBJ2-7, with TRBD2 matching 10 bases. The CDR3 sequence is 14 residues long. V was clipped by 5 bases and J by 3 bases; unmatched bases: 7. Germline V gene sequence: CDR1 DFQATT, CDR2 SNEGSKA (reference sequence).